A single sample is the source of the 27 T cell receptor beta chains below, sequenced in a study of vaccination and CD4 T cells after COVID-19. The treatment is: roughly 10-day PBMC culture with coronavirus spike peptide pools or control peptides (ViraFEST assay). The Oncomine TCR Beta short-read assay was what sequenced the DNA obtained from cultured CD4+ T cells. MiXCR was run by TCRdb on the PCR reads, yielding one entry per CDR3 protein. Of about 7,100 distinct CDR3 sequences listed, roughly 70% were seen once; the top ten hold roughly 15%. No antigen has been identified for these receptors. Sample: CD4+ T cells from blood, cultured in vitro. These receptors were taken from a human donor who had recovered from COVID-19.

The chain links TRBV6-5 to TRBJ1-1, with a possible D match to TRBD1 (5 bases). Germline V CDR1 and CDR2: MNHEY, SVGAGI. Trimming left V 4 bases short and J 1 base short, with 10 bases between. This CDR3 is 14 amino acids long. This chain's CDR3 is CASSSPRGNTEAFF. In DNA form, the CDR3 reads TGTGCCAGCAGTTCCCCTAGGGGGAACACTGAAGCTTTCTTT.

This chain connects TRBV6-4 to TRBJ1-5; the D gene is possibly TRBD1 (5 bases). V was clipped by 4 bases and J by 2 bases, with 9 bases between them. This CDR3 spans 14 amino acids. The germline V gene has CDR1 MRHNA and CDR2 SNTAGT. Here the CDR3 reads CASSAREGNQPQHF. CDR3 sequence (DNA): TGTGCCAGCAGTGCCAGGGAAGGCAATCAGCCCCAGCATTTT.

The chain uses TRBV7-2 and TRBJ2-7, with TRBD2 identical over 8 bases. Germline V gene data show CDR1 as SGHTA and CDR2 as FQGNSA. The CDR3 is made up of 15 amino acids. Germline trimming cut 0 bases from V and 2 bases from J; bases unmatched to any gene: 3. Here the CDR3 reads CASSLASGVPYEQYF. CDR3 coding DNA: TGTGCCAGCAGCTTAGCTAGCGGGGTCCCCTACGAGCAGTACTTC.

V and J are TRBV7-9 and TRBJ1-2; D is ambiguous. Trimming stripped 2 bases from V and 0 bases from J, with 7 bases between. In germline, CDR1 is SEHNR, CDR2 FQNEAQ (reference sequence). CDR3 length: 14 residues. The CDR3 nucleotides read TGTGCCAGCAGCTTATTAGTTGCTAACTATGGCTACACCTTC. Protein: CASSLLVANYGYTF.

The V gene is TRBV7-8, the J gene TRBJ1-1; 7 bases align to TRBD1. CDR1 and CDR2 (germline): SGHVS, FQNEAQ. Trimming took 4 bases from V and 4 from J; bases not matched to a gene: 15. CDR3 length: 17 residues. The CDR3 DNA is TGTGCCAGCAGCTCGACAGGGCAGCTTCGTCGGTCCACTGAAGCTTTCTTT. It encodes CASSSTGQLRRSTEAFF.

This clonotype was seen only once. The J gene is TRBJ1-1, the V gene TRBV7-9; 8 bases fit TRBD1. CDR3 size: 14 residues. V shed 5 bases, J shed 4 bases, and the junction held 6 bases outside the gene matches. CDR1 is SEHNR and CDR2 is FQNEAQ in the germline V gene (reference sequence). CDR3 nucleotides: TGTGCCAGCAGCAGGGACAGGTTGGGCACTGAAGCTTTCTTT. Protein product: CASSRDRLGTEAFF.

The chain recombines TRBV7-6 with TRBJ2-7; 8 nucleotides align to TRBD1. The CDR3 loop spans 15 amino acids. Germline CDR1 is SGHVS and CDR2 is FNYEAQ. V was pared by 5 bases and J by 4 bases, with 10 bases of the junction left unmatched. For the CDR3, the DNA is TGTGCCAGCAGCGCAGGGGGCGGACTTAGTTACGAGCAGTACTTC. Translating gives CASSAGGGLSYEQYF.

Relative to its sample, this clonotype is medium-sized (0.01 to 0.1%). This chain links TRBV20-1 with TRBJ2-7; either TRBD1 or TRBD2 may fit D (5 bases each). The CDR3 is made up of 14 amino acids. Germline CDR1 reads DFQATT; CDR2 reads SNEGSKA (reference sequence). Trimming cost V 5 bases and J 0 bases, with 14 bases left between them. Here the CDR3 reads CSAGSRGASYEQYF. The CDR3, as DNA: TGCAGTGCTGGGTCCCGGGGCGCCTCCTACGAGCAGTACTTC.

This clonotype was recorded once. The rearrangement links TRBV9 to TRBJ1-5; D ambiguous. Deletions cut 0 bases from V and 3 bases from J, with 13 bases between. The CDR3 contains 16 residues. The V gene's germline CDR1 is SGDLS and CDR2 YYNGEE. CDR3 sequence (DNA): TGTGCCAGCAGCGTAGGTCCCAGCCCCAACAATCAGCCCCAGCATTTT. This translates into CASSVGPSPNNQPQHF.

V is TRBV30 and J is TRBJ2-3; tentative D call: TRBD1 (5 bases). The CDR3 sequence is 15 residues long. The germline CDR1 and CDR2 sequences are GTSNPN and SVGIG (reference sequence). V was trimmed by 0 bases and J by 2 bases, leaving 12 bases between them. CDR3 loop: CAWSVGVAATDTQYF. The CDR3 DNA is TGTGCCTGGAGTGTAGGGGTAGCAGCCACAGATACGCAGTATTTT.

This clonotype was seen a few times. V gene TRBV2 combines with J gene TRBJ1-5, with D perhaps TRBD1 (6 bases). Trimming took 7 bases from V and 7 from J, leaving 23 bases between them. The CDR3 loop spans 16 amino acids. Germline lookup yields CDR1 SNHLY and CDR2 FYNNEI. Here the CDR3 DNA reads TGTGCCAGCACCAAGGCCGCGGGGGGGCCGAAACAGCCCCAGCATTTT. Amino acid sequence: CASTKAAGGPKQPQHF. Looking up the rest from reference TRBV2 and TRBJ1-5 gives the full variable domain: EPEVTQTPSHQVTQMGQEVILRCVPISNHLYFYWYRQILGQKVEFLVSFYNNEISEKSEIFDDQFSVERPDGSNFTLKIRSTKLEDSAMYFCASTKAAGGPKQPQHFGDGTRLSIL.

The chain is built from TRBV6-1 and TRBJ1-5; TRBD1 aligns across 8 bases. J lost 7 bases, V lost 7 bases, and 6 bases had no gene match. From germline, CDR1 is MNHNS and CDR2 SASEGT. CDR3 length equals 13 residues. DNA of the CDR3: TGTGCCAGCACTTCAGGGGGCAGGCAGCCCCAGCATTTT. This sequence encodes CASTSGGRQPQHF.

The chain carries TRBV28 and TRBJ1-1, with D possibly matching TRBD1 (5 bases). Trimming removed 8 bases at V and 8 bases at J, with 21 bases between. Germline V gives CDR1 MDHEN, CDR2 SYDVKM. The CDR3 sequence is 14 residues long. CDR3 bases: TGTGCCAGCGGACCCGGGGCCCCTCAAAAGGAAGCTTTCTTT. This encodes CASGPGAPQKEAFF.

The chain recombines TRBV28 with TRBJ2-5; 10 bases match TRBD2. Germline V gene data show CDR1 as MDHEN and CDR2 as SYDVKM. The CDR3 extends over 17 amino acids. The J segment lost 5 bases and the V segment lost 4 bases, leaving 13 bases of the junction unmatched. CDR3 protein: CASSSSRSSGRGETQYF. The CDR3 DNA sequence: TGTGCCAGCAGTTCCTCCCGCTCAAGCGGGAGGGGGGAGACCCAGTACTTC.

CDR3 region: CASSLGVRDYEQYF. The CDR3 DNA reads as TGTGCCAGCAGTTTAGGCGTTAGGGACTACGAGCAGTACTTC. The rearrangement joins TRBV28 to TRBJ2-7; no clear D gene. The CDR3 has 14 residues. In germline, CDR1 is MDHEN, CDR2 SYDVKM. V lost 2 bases and J lost 3, with 11 bases in between. Variable domain in full (rest from reference TRBV28 and TRBJ2-7): DVKVTQSSRYLVKRTGEKVFLECVQDMDHENMFWYRQDPGLGLRLIYFSYDVKMKEKGDIPEGYSVSREKKERFSLILESASTNQTSMYLCASSLGVRDYEQYFGPGTRLTVT.

By sample fraction, this clonotype is medium-sized. V and J are TRBV6-1 and TRBJ2-5; TRBD2 might be the D (6 bases). The germline V and J ends were trimmed by 10 bases and 5 bases, with 14 bases remaining between them. This CDR3 has 12 amino acids. Germline-derived CDR1 and CDR2 are MNHNS and SASEGT. The DNA for the CDR3 is TGTGCCACTAAAGAGGGGAGGGAGACCCAGTACTTC. It is translated as CATKEGRETQYF.

The rearrangement joins TRBV19 to TRBJ1-2, with 7 bases matching TRBD1. The CDR3 loop spans 14 amino acids. The ends lost 5 bases at V and 4 bases at J; junction bases unmatched: 7. In germline, CDR1 is LNHDA, CDR2 SQIVND (reference sequence). The CDR3 reads CASSGTVDPYGYTF. Here the CDR3 DNA reads TGTGCCAGTAGTGGGACAGTAGACCCCTATGGCTACACCTTC.

The rearrangement links TRBV24-1 to TRBJ2-7; TRBD1 matches 8 bases. This CDR3 has 13 residues. Germline-derived CDR1 and CDR2 are KGHDR and SFDVKD. Losses at the gene ends were 6 bases for V and 3 bases for J; bases not matched to a gene: 3. DNA for the CDR3: TGTGCCACCAGTCAGGACAGGGACTACGAGCAGTACTTC. Translation: CATSQDRDYEQYF.

This clonotype was found once. The rearrangement joins TRBV27 to TRBJ2-2, with 7 bases that match TRBD2. This CDR3 contains 16 residues. The V gene end was trimmed by 3 bases and the J gene end by 4 bases; junction bases not matched to a gene: 8. Per the germline V gene, CDR1 is MNHEY and CDR2 is SMNVEV (reference sequence). The CDR3, as DNA: TGTGCCAGCAGTTTCGACTGGGAGGGAGGCACCGGGGAGCTGTTTTTT. Its translation: CASSFDWEGGTGELFF.

This chain connects TRBV7-2 to TRBJ2-5; 7 bases match TRBD1. CDR1 and CDR2 (germline): SGHTA, FQGNSA. The CDR3 has 16 residues. V was pared by 4 bases and J by 4 bases, with 12 bases of the junction left unmatched. The CDR3 protein is CASSSAPTGLIETQYF. CDR3 in DNA: TGTGCCAGCAGCTCGGCACCGACAGGGCTAATAGAGACCCAGTACTTC.

This chain joins TRBV20-1 and TRBJ1-6; unclear D gene. V dropped 4 bases and J dropped 10 bases, with 20 bases sitting between them. The CDR3 is 15 residues long. Germline V lookup: CDR1 DFQATT, CDR2 SNEGSKA (reference sequence). The CDR3 here is CSATRGRGLSSPLHF. The CDR3 DNA reads as TGCAGTGCTACCCGAGGGCGGGGTTTAAGCTCACCCCTCCACTTT.

CDR3: CASSSPAGNQPQHF. In DNA, the CDR3 is TGTGCCAGCAGCTCCCCCGCCGGCAATCAGCCCCAGCATTTT. The chain joins TRBV7-2 to TRBJ1-5, with D uncertain. V dropped 4 bases and J dropped 2 bases, with 9 bases sitting between them. Germline V gene sequence: CDR1 SGHTA, CDR2 FQGNSA. The CDR3 extends over 14 amino acids.

V is TRBV20-1 and J is TRBJ2-5, with D possibly called TRBD1 or TRBD2 (6 bases each). CDR3 length equals 13 residues. Germline lookup yields CDR1 DFQATT and CDR2 SNEGSKA (reference sequence). CDR3 residues: CSVTVEGGETQYF. CDR3 coding DNA: TGCAGCGTAACCGTCGAGGGGGGAGAGACCCAGTACTTC.

The chain uses TRBV6-2 or TRBV6-3 and TRBJ2-5, with TRBD1 matching over 7 bases. Per germline, CDR1 MNHEY and CDR2 SVGEGT. J was trimmed by 0 bases and V by 3 bases; bases with no gene match: 4. This CDR3 has 15 residues. CDR3 nucleotides: TGTGCCAGCAGTTATCAGGGACAGTACCAAGAGACCCAGTACTTC. The encoded protein is CASSYQGQYQETQYF.

The chain has TRBV7-2 and TRBJ2-3; no clear D. CDR3 length equals 10 residues. The V end lost 8 bases, the J end lost 6 bases, and 6 bases lay between the germline ends. Germline-derived CDR1 and CDR2 are SGHTA and FQGNSA. The CDR3 region has the DNA TGTGCCAGCGGCCGTGATACGCAGTATTTT. The encoded protein is CASGRDTQYF.

This chain's CDR3 is CSASQRPAGGNTIYF. CDR3 in DNA: TGCAGTGCTAGCCAGAGGCCCGCGGGTGGAAACACCATATATTTT. The gene calls are TRBV20-1 and TRBJ1-3; D gene ambiguous. The germline V gene encodes CDR1 DFQATT and CDR2 SNEGSKA (reference sequence). Trimming left V 3 bases short and J 3 bases short, with 15 bases between. CDR3 size: 15 residues.

The table lists this clonotype with a count of one. This chain joins TRBV6-5 and TRBJ1-6; the D gene is possibly TRBD1 (5 bases). The germline gives CDR1 MNHEY, CDR2 SVGAGI. The V end lost 0 bases, the J end lost 10 bases, and 16 bases lay between the germline ends. This CDR3 has 16 residues. DNA of the CDR3: TGTGCCAGCAGTTACTCAGAAAGTCGGGGGAAATCACCCCTCCACTTT. This gives the protein CASSYSESRGKSPLHF.